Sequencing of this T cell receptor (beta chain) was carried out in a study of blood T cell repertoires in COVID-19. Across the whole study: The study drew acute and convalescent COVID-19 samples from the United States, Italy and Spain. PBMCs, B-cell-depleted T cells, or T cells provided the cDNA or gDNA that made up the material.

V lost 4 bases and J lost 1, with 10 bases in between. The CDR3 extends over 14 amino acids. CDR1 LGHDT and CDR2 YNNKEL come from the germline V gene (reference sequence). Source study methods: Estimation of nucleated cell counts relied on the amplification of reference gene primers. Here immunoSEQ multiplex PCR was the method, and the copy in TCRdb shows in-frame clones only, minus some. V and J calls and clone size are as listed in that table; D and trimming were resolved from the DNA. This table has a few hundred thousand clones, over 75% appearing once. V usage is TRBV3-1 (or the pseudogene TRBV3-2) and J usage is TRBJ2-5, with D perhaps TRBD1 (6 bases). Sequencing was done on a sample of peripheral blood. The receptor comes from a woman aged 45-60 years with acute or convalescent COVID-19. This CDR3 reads CASSLGQRQETQYF. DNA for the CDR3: TGTGCCAGCAGCCTCGGACAGCGCCAAGAGACCCAGTACTTC.